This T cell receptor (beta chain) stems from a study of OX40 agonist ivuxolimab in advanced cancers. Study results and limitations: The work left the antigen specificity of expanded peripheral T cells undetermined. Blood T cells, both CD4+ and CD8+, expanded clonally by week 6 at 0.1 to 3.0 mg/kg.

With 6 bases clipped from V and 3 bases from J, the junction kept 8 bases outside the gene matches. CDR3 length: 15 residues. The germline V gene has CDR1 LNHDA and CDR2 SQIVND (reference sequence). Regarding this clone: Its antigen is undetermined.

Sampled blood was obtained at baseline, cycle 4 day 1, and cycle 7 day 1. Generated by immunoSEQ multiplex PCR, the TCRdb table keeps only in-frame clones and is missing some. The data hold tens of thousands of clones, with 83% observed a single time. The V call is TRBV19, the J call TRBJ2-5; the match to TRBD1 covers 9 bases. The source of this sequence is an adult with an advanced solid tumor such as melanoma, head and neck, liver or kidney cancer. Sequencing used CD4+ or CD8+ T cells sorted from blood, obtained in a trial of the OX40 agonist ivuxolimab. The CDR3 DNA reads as TGTGCCAGTAGATCAGGGGGACAGGGTGAAGAGACCCAGTACTTC. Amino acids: CASRSGGQGEETQYF.